The 5 T cell receptor beta chains reported below all come from one sample, sequenced in a study of Graves' ophthalmopathy and Graves' hyperthyroidism. RNA transcripts were the template, and TCR beta CDR3 regions were amplified from them. Amplification began with first-round RT-PCR using HTBI primers, then second-round multiplex PCR was performed. TCRdb re-derived calls from the multiplex PCR reads in MiXCR, one entry per CDR3 protein. The sample has roughly 400,000 distinct CDR3 sequences; roughly 15% are singletons. Sequencing used peripheral blood. The receptors were gathered from an adult woman with stable Graves' hyperthyroidism.

This clonotype has a count of ten or more. With a much larger clone just one base away, this may be a read error. This chain joins TRBV5-1 and TRBJ1-2; D is possibly TRBD1 (6 bases). The V and J ends lost 0 bases and 9 bases respectively, with 15 bases between them. The CDR3 sequence is 14 residues long. Looked up from germline, CDR1 is SGHRS and CDR2 is YFSETQ. The DNA for the CDR3 is TGCGCCAGCAGCTTGGCCCAGGGGAGCGGCAGCTACACCTTC. Amino acid sequence: CASSLAQGSGSYTF.

This clonotype was detected many times. The CDR3: CASSAYSGQGNDIQYF. The CDR3 DNA sequence: TGTGCCAGCAGCGCCTATTCGGGACAGGGGAACGACATTCAGTACTTC. The V gene is TRBV5-6, the J gene TRBJ2-4, with 10 positions matching TRBD1. The CDR3 consists of 16 residues. Germline assignment: CDR1 SGHDT and CDR2 YYEEEE. Losses at the gene ends were 4 bases for V and 8 bases for J; bases not matched to a gene: 12. The variable domain in full, completed from reference TRBV5-6 and TRBJ2-4, reads DAGVTQSPTHLIKTRGQQVTLRCSPKSGHDTVSWYQQALGQGPQFIFQYYEEEERQRGNFPDRFSGHQFPNYSSELNVNALLLGDSALYLCASSAYSGQGNDIQYFGAGTRLSVL.

This clonotype was seen repeatedly, ten times or more. The V and J genes are TRBV7-8 and TRBJ2-7, with a tentative D call TRBD1 (6 bases). V lost 6 bases to trimming and J lost 5 bases, with 20 bases between them. CDR1 and CDR2 from the germline V gene are SGHVS and FQNEAQ. The CDR3 runs 15 residues. The CDR3 loop is CASSSWQGSYDEQYF. Here the CDR3 DNA reads TGTGCCAGCAGTAGTTGGCAGGGGTCCTATGACGAGCAGTACTTC.

A note on this clonotype: The CDR3 carries no conserved terminal phenylalanine or tryptophan, so it likely arises from a read error. Because the CDR3's place on the DNA is in doubt, the DNA is left out and the CDR3 is given as listed by TCRdb. The genes are TRBV28 and TRBJ2-2; the table names TRBD1, a call not compared with the DNA. The germline V gene encodes CDR1 MDHEN and CDR2 SYDVKM. The CDR3 contains 16 residues when both ends are counted. The CDR3: CASSPYGTAKTGELLV.

To note about this clonotype: An end of the junction differs from the germline gene, which may be a read error. The V and J genes are TRBV12-3 or TRBV12-4 and TRBJ2-2; 10 nucleotides align to TRBD2. CDR3 length: 16 amino acids. The CDR3 bases are TGTGCCAGCAGCCTAAGCGGGAGGGATAACACCGGGGAGCTGTGTTTT. This gives the protein CASSLSGRDNTGELCF.